This TCR beta chain was observed in a study of blood T cells in healthy people across ages. Study-wide points: A strong correlation between TCR beta diversity and naive T cell percentage was seen.

A word on this clonotype: Its target is unknown.

A second PCR, run for 7 to 11 cycles, used a sample-barcoded 5' primer plus a J-beta primer mix. MiXCR, applied by TCRdb to the 5' RACE reads, yields one record per CDR3 protein. Found here are some 1.4 million distinct CDR3 sequences, approximately 38% of them singletons; the top ten hold 6.5% to 10%. The sample, approximately 10 milliliters of peripheral blood, was drawn from each donor. Isolated PBMCs totaled at least 6.5 million in each sample. Germline CDR1 is LNHNV and CDR2 is YYDKDF (reference sequence). V was clipped by 1 base and J by 1 base, with 10 bases between them. There are 15 residues in the CDR3.

Source material: blood. The origin of this receptor is a woman under 30 in good health. This chain links TRBV15 with TRBJ1-1; D is ambiguous. The CDR3 is CATSRGPGENTEAFF. The CDR3 coding sequence is TGTGCCACCAGCAGAGGTCCCGGGGAGAACACTGAAGCTTTCTTT.